This is a list of T cell receptor beta chains from one sample in a study of blood T cell repertoires in COVID-19. The table came from immunoSEQ multiplex PCR; TCRdb's copy has only in-frame clones and leaves some out. The sample lists about 120,000 clones, just under 90% occurring once. Material: peripheral blood. Receptors were obtained from a woman aged 50 to 60 with acute or convalescent COVID-19. CDR3s include the opening cysteine and the closing phenylalanine or tryptophan. The D gene is left open where the match is weak.

>TRBV18|TRBJ2-2|TRBD1
CASSPGQGRELFF
TGTGCCAGCTCACCTGGACAGGGGCGGGAGCTGTTTTTT
>TRBV24-1|TRBJ2-2|TRBD1
CATSDPGRGQGGELFF
TGTGCCACCAGTGATCCGGGAAGGGGGCAGGGCGGGGAGCTGTTTTTT
>TRBV5-1|TRBJ2-7|-
CASSWNRVSYEQYF
TGCGCCAGCAGCTGGAACAGGGTCTCCTACGAGCAGTACTTC
>TRBV7-8|TRBJ2-7|TRBD2
CASSRLSLAGDSYEQYF
TGTGCCAGCAGCCGTCTCTCTCTAGCGGGGGACTCCTACGAGCAGTACTTC
>TRBV7-9|TRBJ1-3|TRBD1
CASSTSTGAGGNTIYF
TGTGCCAGCAGCACTTCGACAGGGGCAGGTGGAAACACCATATATTTT
>TRBV30|TRBJ1-2|-
CAWSGGQGDYGYTF
TGTGCCTGGAGTGGTGGGCAGGGCGACTATGGCTACACCTTC
>TRBV2|TRBJ2-5|-
CASRGSSTQETQYF
TGTGCCAGTCGGGGATCTAGCACCCAAGAGACCCAGTACTTC
>TRBV6-2/TRBV6-3|TRBJ2-1|TRBD2
CASSYSSGGEYNEQFF
TGTGCCAGCAGTTATTCTAGCGGGGGGGAATACAATGAGCAGTTCTTC
>TRBV13|TRBJ1-5|-
CASRHREGGPQHF
TGTGCCAGCAGACACCGCGAAGGGGGGCCCCAGCATTTT
>TRBV5-1|TRBJ1-1|-
CASSSPAGARHTEAFF
TGCGCCAGCAGCTCCCCAGCGGGGGCCCGCCACACTGAAGCTTTCTTT